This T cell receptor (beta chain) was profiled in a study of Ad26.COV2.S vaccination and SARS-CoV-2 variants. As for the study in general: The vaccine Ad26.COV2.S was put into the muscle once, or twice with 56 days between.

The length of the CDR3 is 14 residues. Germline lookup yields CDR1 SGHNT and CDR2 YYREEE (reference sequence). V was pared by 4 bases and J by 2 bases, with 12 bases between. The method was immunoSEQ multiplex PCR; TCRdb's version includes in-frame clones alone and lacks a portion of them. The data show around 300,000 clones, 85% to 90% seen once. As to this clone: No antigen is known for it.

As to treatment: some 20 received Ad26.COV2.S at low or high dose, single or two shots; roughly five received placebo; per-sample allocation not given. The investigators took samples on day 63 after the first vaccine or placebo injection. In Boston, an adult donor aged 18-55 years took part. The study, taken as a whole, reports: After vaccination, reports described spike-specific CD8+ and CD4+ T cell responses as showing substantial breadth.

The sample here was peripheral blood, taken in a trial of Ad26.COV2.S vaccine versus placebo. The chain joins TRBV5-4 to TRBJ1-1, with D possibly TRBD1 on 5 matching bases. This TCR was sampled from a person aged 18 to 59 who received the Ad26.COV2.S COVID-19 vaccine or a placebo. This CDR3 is CASSTAGLNTEAFF. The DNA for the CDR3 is TGTGCCAGCAGCACCGCGGGACTCAACACTGAAGCTTTCTTT. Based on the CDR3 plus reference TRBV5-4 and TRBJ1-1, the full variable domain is ETGVTQSPTHLIKTRGQQVTLRCSSQSGHNTVSWYQQALGQGPQFIFQYYREEENGRGNFPPRFSGLQFPNYSSELNVNALELDDSALYLCASSTAGLNTEAFFGQGTRLTVV.